These T cell receptor beta chains were read from a single sample in a study of graft-versus-host responses after intestinal transplantation. Their recognized antigens are unknown. Assay used: immunoSEQ multiplex PCR; TCRdb lists only in-frame clones, some missing. This sample has about 50,000 clones, with approximately 91% found just once. This sample comprised unstimulated CD4+ T cells sorted from spleen or lymph node cells, obtained before transplant. The source is a human donor who was the organ donor for an intestinal transplant. CDR3s include the opening cysteine and the closing phenylalanine or tryptophan. Each record gives: J gene, clone size, CDR3 length, V gene, D gene, CDR3 protein, CDR3 DNA. A D gene is named only where the DNA matches it firmly. Clone size is not always given. Where it is, it says once, few, many or a class for expanded clones.

j_gene: TRBJ1-5
abundance: -
len: 15
v_gene: TRBV5-6
d_gene: TRBD1
CDR3aa: CASSLQGGSNQPQHF
CDR3nt: TGTGCCAGCAGCCTACAGGGGGGTAGCAATCAGCCCCAGCATTTT

j_gene: TRBJ2-5
abundance: -
len: 14
v_gene: TRBV12-5
d_gene: -
CDR3aa: CASGLRRVKETQYF
CDR3nt: TGTGCTAGTGGTCTCCGCAGGGTGAAAGAGACCCAGTACTTC

j_gene: TRBJ2-2
abundance: -
len: 16
v_gene: TRBV4-2
d_gene: TRBD1
CDR3aa: CASSHAQGANTGELFF
CDR3nt: TGTGCCAGCAGCCATGCACAGGGGGCGAACACCGGGGAGCTGTTTTTT

j_gene: TRBJ2-7
abundance: -
len: 15
v_gene: TRBV28
d_gene: TRBD2
CDR3aa: CASSLGGLETYEQYF
CDR3nt: TGTGCCAGCAGCCTAGGGGGACTAGAGACCTACGAGCAGTACTTC

j_gene: TRBJ1-3
abundance: -
len: 13
v_gene: TRBV7-8
d_gene: -
CDR3aa: CASSLGRRNTIYF
CDR3nt: TGTGCCAGCAGCTTAGGTCGGAGAAACACCATATATTTT

j_gene: TRBJ2-1
abundance: -
len: 15
v_gene: TRBV5-6
d_gene: TRBD2
CDR3aa: CASSLALAGENEQFF
CDR3nt: TGTGCCAGCAGCTTGGCCCTAGCGGGAGAGAATGAGCAGTTCTTC

j_gene: TRBJ1-2
abundance: -
len: 14
v_gene: TRBV4-2
d_gene: -
CDR3aa: CASSQGRGGYGYTF
CDR3nt: TGTGCCAGCAGCCAAGGGCGGGGAGGCTATGGCTACACCTTC

j_gene: TRBJ1-2
abundance: -
len: 13
v_gene: TRBV7-9
d_gene: -
CDR3aa: CASSLLQFYGYTF
CDR3nt: TGTGCCAGCAGCTTACTCCAGTTCTATGGCTACACCTTC

j_gene: TRBJ2-1
abundance: once
len: 16
v_gene: TRBV15
d_gene: TRBD1
CDR3aa: CATSTGQGIGDNEQFF
CDR3nt: TGTGCCACCAGCACGGGACAGGGCATTGGGGACAATGAGCAGTTCTTC

j_gene: TRBJ1-3
abundance: -
len: 15
v_gene: TRBV6-6
d_gene: -
CDR3aa: CASSPARQSGNTIYF
CDR3nt: TGTGCCAGCAGCCCCGCCCGACAGTCTGGAAACACCATATATTTT

j_gene: TRBJ1-2
abundance: -
len: 15
v_gene: TRBV5-1
d_gene: -
CDR3aa: CASSLGQFGQYGYTF
CDR3nt: TGCGCCAGCAGCTTGGGACAGTTCGGGCAATATGGCTACACCTTC

j_gene: TRBJ2-7
abundance: -
len: 15
v_gene: TRBV7-9
d_gene: -
CDR3aa: CASSLVRGTDYEQYF
CDR3nt: TGTGCCAGCAGCTTAGTGAGGGGGACCGACTACGAGCAGTACTTC

j_gene: TRBJ2-1
abundance: -
len: 12
v_gene: TRBV10-3
d_gene: -
CDR3aa: CAISEGVPEQFF
CDR3nt: TGTGCCATCAGTGAGGGGGTACCGGAGCAGTTCTTC

j_gene: TRBJ2-7
abundance: -
len: 14
v_gene: TRBV19
d_gene: -
CDR3aa: CASKEGLDSYEQYF
CDR3nt: TGTGCCAGTAAGGAGGGCCTCGACTCCTACGAGCAGTACTTC

j_gene: TRBJ1-1
abundance: -
len: 13
v_gene: TRBV6-5
d_gene: -
CDR3aa: CASERTENTEAFF
CDR3nt: TGTGCCAGCGAAAGAACAGAGAACACTGAAGCTTTCTTT

j_gene: TRBJ2-7
abundance: -
len: 16
v_gene: TRBV18
d_gene: TRBD1
CDR3aa: CASSQGQAALRDEQYF
CDR3nt: TGTGCCAGCTCCCAGGGACAGGCCGCACTTAGGGACGAGCAGTACTTC

j_gene: TRBJ1-3
abundance: -
len: 14
v_gene: TRBV30
d_gene: TRBD1
CDR3aa: CAWVGQGARNTIYF
CDR3nt: TGTGCCTGGGTGGGACAGGGGGCGAGAAACACCATATATTTT

j_gene: TRBJ2-5
abundance: -
len: 11
v_gene: TRBV18
d_gene: -
CDR3aa: CASSPLETQYF
CDR3nt: TGTGCCAGCTCGCCCTTGGAGACCCAGTACTTC

j_gene: TRBJ2-1
abundance: -
len: 16
v_gene: TRBV7-2
d_gene: TRBD2
CDR3aa: CASSLFSGIGTNEQFF
CDR3nt: TGTGCCAGCAGCTTATTTAGCGGGATCGGCACCAATGAGCAGTTCTTC

j_gene: TRBJ2-7
abundance: -
len: 14
v_gene: TRBV15
d_gene: -
CDR3aa: CATSRDRTNYEQYF
CDR3nt: TGTGCCACCAGCAGAGATCGGACTAACTACGAGCAGTACTTC

j_gene: TRBJ2-5
abundance: -
len: 16
v_gene: TRBV27
d_gene: TRBD2
CDR3aa: CASSLQRSGRRETQYF
CDR3nt: TGTGCCAGCAGTTTACAGAGGAGCGGGAGAAGGGAGACCCAGTACTTC

j_gene: TRBJ2-7
abundance: -
len: 14
v_gene: TRBV11-1
d_gene: -
CDR3aa: CASSPDLPSYEQYF
CDR3nt: TGTGCCAGCAGCCCCGACTTACCCTCCTACGAGCAGTACTTC

j_gene: TRBJ2-1
abundance: -
len: 9
v_gene: TRBV20-1
d_gene: -
CDR3aa: CSAGSEQFF
CDR3nt: TGCAGTGCTGGTTCTGAGCAGTTCTTC

j_gene: TRBJ2-3
abundance: -
len: 15
v_gene: TRBV5-4
d_gene: TRBD2
CDR3aa: CASSRWTSPTDTQYF
CDR3nt: TGTGCCAGCAGCAGATGGACTAGTCCCACAGATACGCAGTATTTT

j_gene: TRBJ2-7
abundance: once
len: 14
v_gene: TRBV7-2
d_gene: TRBD1
CDR3aa: CASSLARGPYEQYF
CDR3nt: TGTGCCAGCAGCTTAGCCAGGGGGCCATACGAGCAGTACTTC

j_gene: TRBJ1-2
abundance: -
len: 13
v_gene: TRBV6-1
d_gene: -
CDR3aa: CASSFTGGHGYTF
CDR3nt: TGTGCCAGCAGTTTCACCGGTGGACATGGCTACACCTTC

j_gene: TRBJ2-3
abundance: -
len: 16
v_gene: TRBV7-2
d_gene: -
CDR3aa: CASSSALLASTDTQYF
CDR3nt: TGTGCCAGCAGCTCCGCCCTCCTGGCCAGCACAGATACGCAGTATTTT

j_gene: TRBJ2-1
abundance: -
len: 17
v_gene: TRBV4-2
d_gene: TRBD2
CDR3aa: CASSHEIGRPGGFEQFF
CDR3nt: TGTGCCAGCAGCCACGAGATCGGGCGACCCGGGGGGTTTGAGCAGTTCTTC

j_gene: TRBJ2-3
abundance: -
len: 18
v_gene: TRBV9
d_gene: TRBD2
CDR3aa: CASSVEGWGLAGPDTQYF
CDR3nt: TGTGCCAGCAGCGTAGAGGGATGGGGACTAGCGGGCCCAGATACGCAGTATTTT

j_gene: TRBJ2-1
abundance: -
len: 14
v_gene: TRBV7-3
d_gene: TRBD2
CDR3aa: CASSWASGGNEQFF
CDR3nt: TGTGCCAGCAGCTGGGCTAGCGGGGGTAATGAGCAGTTCTTC

j_gene: TRBJ1-2
abundance: -
len: 17
v_gene: TRBV19
d_gene: -
CDR3aa: CARTYKAPPSPKYGYTF
CDR3nt: TGTGCCAGGACTTACAAGGCCCCTCCATCACCCAAATATGGCTACACCTTC

j_gene: TRBJ2-7
abundance: -
len: 11
v_gene: TRBV2
d_gene: -
CDR3aa: CASSGRYEQYF
CDR3nt: TGTGCCAGCAGCGGTCGCTACGAGCAGTACTTC

j_gene: TRBJ2-3
abundance: -
len: 14
v_gene: TRBV18
d_gene: TRBD1
CDR3aa: CASSPNRGRDTQYF
CDR3nt: TGTGCCAGCTCACCAAACAGGGGGAGAGATACGCAGTATTTT

j_gene: TRBJ2-7
abundance: -
len: 15
v_gene: TRBV2
d_gene: TRBD2
CDR3aa: CASSVWTSWPYEQYF
CDR3nt: TGTGCCAGCAGCGTGTGGACTAGCTGGCCCTACGAGCAGTACTTC

j_gene: TRBJ2-3
abundance: -
len: 21
v_gene: TRBV14
d_gene: TRBD1
CDR3aa: CASSQGLRQGRRSQFADTQYF
CDR3nt: TGTGCCAGCAGCCAAGGCCTCCGACAGGGAAGGCGGTCACAGTTCGCAGATACGCAGTATTTT

j_gene: TRBJ2-1
abundance: -
len: 15
v_gene: TRBV10-3
d_gene: TRBD2
CDR3aa: CAISAGLAGDNEQFF
CDR3nt: TGTGCCATCAGTGCGGGACTAGCGGGGGACAATGAGCAGTTCTTC

j_gene: TRBJ2-7
abundance: -
len: 14
v_gene: TRBV18
d_gene: TRBD2
CDR3aa: CASSPRGGAYEQYF
CDR3nt: TGTGCCAGCTCACCTCGGGGGGGCGCCTACGAGCAGTACTTC

j_gene: TRBJ2-3
abundance: -
len: 12
v_gene: TRBV19
d_gene: -
CDR3aa: CASSIGGDTQYF
CDR3nt: TGTGCCAGTAGTATAGGGGGAGATACGCAGTATTTT

j_gene: TRBJ2-3
abundance: -
len: 15
v_gene: TRBV11-2
d_gene: -
CDR3aa: CASTHGRGLTDTQYF
CDR3nt: TGTGCCAGCACCCACGGGCGGGGATTGACAGATACGCAGTATTTT

j_gene: TRBJ2-3
abundance: -
len: 15
v_gene: TRBV9
d_gene: TRBD2
CDR3aa: CASSSRLAGADTQYF
CDR3nt: TGTGCCAGCAGCTCCAGACTAGCGGGAGCAGATACGCAGTATTTT

j_gene: TRBJ1-2
abundance: -
len: 13
v_gene: TRBV5-1
d_gene: TRBD1
CDR3aa: CASSGGQNYGYTF
CDR3nt: TGCGCCAGCAGCGGGGGACAGAACTATGGCTACACCTTC

j_gene: TRBJ1-1
abundance: -
len: 12
v_gene: TRBV28
d_gene: -
CDR3aa: CASSAWNTEAFF
CDR3nt: TGTGCCAGCAGTGCCTGGAACACTGAAGCTTTCTTT

j_gene: TRBJ2-7
abundance: -
len: 11
v_gene: TRBV27
d_gene: -
CDR3aa: CLHRPTYEQYF
CDR3nt: TGTTTGCATCGACCTACCTACGAGCAGTACTTC

j_gene: TRBJ2-3
abundance: -
len: 16
v_gene: TRBV7-8
d_gene: -
CDR3aa: CASSLNPRGSTDTQYF
CDR3nt: TGTGCCAGCAGCTTAAACCCTAGGGGTAGCACAGATACGCAGTATTTT

j_gene: TRBJ1-4
abundance: -
len: 13
v_gene: TRBV28
d_gene: TRBD1
CDR3aa: CASRTGANEKLFF
CDR3nt: TGTGCCAGCAGGACAGGGGCTAATGAAAAACTGTTTTTT

j_gene: TRBJ2-3
abundance: -
len: 17
v_gene: TRBV4-1
d_gene: TRBD2
CDR3aa: CASSQVGLAGSTDTQYF
CDR3nt: TGCGCCAGCAGCCAAGTGGGGCTAGCGGGGAGCACAGATACGCAGTATTTT

j_gene: TRBJ1-2
abundance: -
len: 15
v_gene: TRBV4-1
d_gene: -
CDR3aa: CASSQVTGKNYGYTF
CDR3nt: TGCGCCAGCAGCCAAGTCACAGGGAAGAACTATGGCTACACCTTC

j_gene: TRBJ2-3
abundance: -
len: 13
v_gene: TRBV9
d_gene: -
CDR3aa: CASSFRPTDTQYF
CDR3nt: TGTGCCAGCAGCTTCCGCCCGACAGATACGCAGTATTTT

j_gene: TRBJ2-1
abundance: -
len: 11
v_gene: TRBV11-2
d_gene: -
CDR3aa: CASSLGDPQFF
CDR3nt: TGTGCCAGTAGTCTAGGGGACCCCCAGTTCTTC

j_gene: TRBJ2-3
abundance: -
len: 14
v_gene: TRBV5-1
d_gene: -
CDR3aa: CASSLRTRTDTQYF
CDR3nt: TGCGCCAGCAGCTTAAGGACTCGCACAGATACGCAGTATTTT

j_gene: TRBJ1-4
abundance: -
len: 14
v_gene: TRBV7-2
d_gene: -
CDR3aa: CASSRAPRHEKLFF
CDR3nt: TGTGCCAGCAGCCGGGCCCCTCGGCATGAAAAACTGTTTTTT

j_gene: TRBJ1-4
abundance: -
len: 15
v_gene: TRBV6-1
d_gene: TRBD1
CDR3aa: CASRNPGQGEEKLFF
CDR3nt: TGTGCCAGCAGGAACCCGGGACAGGGAGAAGAAAAACTGTTTTTT

j_gene: TRBJ1-2
abundance: -
len: 13
v_gene: TRBV5-4
d_gene: -
CDR3aa: CASSFGQSYGYTF
CDR3nt: TGTGCCAGCAGCTTCGGTCAGAGCTATGGCTACACCTTC

j_gene: TRBJ2-1
abundance: -
len: 11
v_gene: TRBV6-5
d_gene: -
CDR3aa: CATGVSHEQFF
CDR3nt: TGTGCCACCGGAGTGTCGCATGAGCAGTTCTTC

j_gene: TRBJ2-1
abundance: -
len: 12
v_gene: TRBV9
d_gene: -
CDR3aa: CASSVVGGGQFF
CDR3nt: TGTGCCAGCAGCGTAGTTGGAGGAGGGCAGTTCTTC

j_gene: TRBJ2-1
abundance: -
len: 14
v_gene: TRBV25-1
d_gene: TRBD2
CDR3aa: CASGLAGTYNEQFF
CDR3nt: TGTGCCAGTGGACTAGCGGGTACCTACAATGAGCAGTTCTTC

j_gene: TRBJ2-7
abundance: -
len: 14
v_gene: TRBV7-2
d_gene: -
CDR3aa: CASSRIRSSYEQYF
CDR3nt: TGTGCCAGCAGCCGAATTCGGAGCTCCTACGAGCAGTACTTC

j_gene: TRBJ2-1
abundance: -
len: 16
v_gene: TRBV11-2
d_gene: TRBD2
CDR3aa: CASSLDRLAGGGEQFF
CDR3nt: TGTGCCAGCAGCTTAGACCGACTAGCGGGAGGGGGTGAGCAGTTCTTC

j_gene: TRBJ2-1
abundance: -
len: 18
v_gene: TRBV6-7
d_gene: TRBD2
CDR3aa: CASSYPGTSGRIMNEQFF
CDR3nt: TGTGCCAGCAGTTACCCGGGGACTAGCGGGAGGATTATGAATGAGCAGTTCTTC